This TCR beta chain came from a study of blood T cell repertoires in COVID-19. Study overall: Collection of acute and convalescent COVID-19 samples took place in the United States, Italy and Spain. The cDNA or gDNA used as material had been derived from T cells, B-cell-depleted T cells, or PBMCs.

Authors' methods: Reference gene primer amplification yielded estimated nucleated cell counts. Repertoires were generated with immunoSEQ multiplex PCR, while TCRdb's copy carries only in-frame clones and drops some. The V and J calls and clone size were taken over from that table, and D and trimming were inferred from the DNA. The data hold roughly 120,000 clones, with about 83% observed a single time. In germline, CDR1 is MDHEN, CDR2 SYDVKM. The CDR3 covers 17 residues. V shed 2 bases and J shed 2 bases, with 16 bases lying between them. This clonotype originated in a man aged 55 to 69 with acute or convalescent COVID-19. The chain combines TRBV28 with TRBJ2-1, with D perhaps matching TRBD2 (6 bases). The sequenced material came from peripheral blood. The CDR3 DNA reads TGTGCCAGCAGTTTAGACCCCCGGGGGAGGCCCTACAATGAGCAGTTCTTC. Residues: CASSLDPRGRPYNEQFF.